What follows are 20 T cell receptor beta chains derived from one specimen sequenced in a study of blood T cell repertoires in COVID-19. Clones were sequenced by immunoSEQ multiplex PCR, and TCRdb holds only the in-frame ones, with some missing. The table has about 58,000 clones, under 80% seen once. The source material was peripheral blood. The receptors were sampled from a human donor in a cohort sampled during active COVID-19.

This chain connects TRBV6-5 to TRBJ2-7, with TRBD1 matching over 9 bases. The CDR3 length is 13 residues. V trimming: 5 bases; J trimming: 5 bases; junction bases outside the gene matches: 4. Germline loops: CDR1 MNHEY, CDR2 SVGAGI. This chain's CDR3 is CASSPRTGDEQYF. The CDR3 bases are TGTGCCAGCAGTCCCAGGACAGGGGACGAGCAGTACTTC.

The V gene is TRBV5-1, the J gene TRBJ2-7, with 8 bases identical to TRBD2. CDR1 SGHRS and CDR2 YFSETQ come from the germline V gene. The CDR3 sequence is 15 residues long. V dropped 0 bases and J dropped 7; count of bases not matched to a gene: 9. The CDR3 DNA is TGCGCCAGCAGCTTGGACCCGGGAGGGCCTCGTGAGCAGTACTTC. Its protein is CASSLDPGGPREQYF. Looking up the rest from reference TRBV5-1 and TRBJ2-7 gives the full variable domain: KAGVTQTPRYLIKTRGQQVTLSCSPISGHRSVSWYQQTPGQGLQFLFEYFSETQRNKGNFPGRFSGRQFSNSRSEMNVSTLELGDSALYLCASSLDPGGPREQYFGPGTRLTVT.

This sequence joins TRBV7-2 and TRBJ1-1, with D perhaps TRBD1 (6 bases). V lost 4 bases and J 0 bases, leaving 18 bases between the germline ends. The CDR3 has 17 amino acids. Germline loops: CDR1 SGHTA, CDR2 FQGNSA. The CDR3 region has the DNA TGTGCCAGCAGCTCTGGCCGCCCTGGACAGATGAACACTGAAGCTTTCTTT. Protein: CASSSGRPGQMNTEAFF.

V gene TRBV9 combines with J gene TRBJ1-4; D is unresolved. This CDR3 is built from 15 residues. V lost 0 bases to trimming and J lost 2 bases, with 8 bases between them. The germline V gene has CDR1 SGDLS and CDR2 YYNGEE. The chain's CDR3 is CASSVGSVTNEKLFF. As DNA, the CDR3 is TGTGCCAGCAGCGTAGGGTCGGTTACTAATGAAAAACTGTTTTTT.

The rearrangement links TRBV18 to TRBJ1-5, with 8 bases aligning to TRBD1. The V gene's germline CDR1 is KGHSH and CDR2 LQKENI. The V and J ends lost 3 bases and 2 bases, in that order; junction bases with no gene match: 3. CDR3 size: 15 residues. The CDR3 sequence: CASSPTTGGNQPQHF. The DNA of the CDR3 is TGTGCCAGCTCACCTACGACAGGGGGCAATCAGCCCCAGCATTTT.

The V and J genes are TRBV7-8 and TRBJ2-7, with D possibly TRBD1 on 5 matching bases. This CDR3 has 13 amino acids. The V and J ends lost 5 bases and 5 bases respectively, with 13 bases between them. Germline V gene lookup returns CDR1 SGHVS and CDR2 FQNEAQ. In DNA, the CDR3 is TGTGCCAGCAGCCAAGGGGCAAGGGACGAGCAGTACTTC. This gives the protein CASSQGARDEQYF.

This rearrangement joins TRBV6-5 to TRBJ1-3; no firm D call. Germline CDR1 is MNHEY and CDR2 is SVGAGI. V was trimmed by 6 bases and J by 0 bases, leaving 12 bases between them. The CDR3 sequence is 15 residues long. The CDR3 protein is CASSPFWASGNTIYF. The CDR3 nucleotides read TGTGCCAGCAGCCCGTTTTGGGCCTCTGGAAACACCATATATTTT.

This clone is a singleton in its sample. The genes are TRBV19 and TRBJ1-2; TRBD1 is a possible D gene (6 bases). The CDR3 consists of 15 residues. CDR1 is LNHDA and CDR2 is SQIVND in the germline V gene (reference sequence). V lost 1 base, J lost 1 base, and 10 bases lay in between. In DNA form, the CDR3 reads TGTGCCAGTAGTATAGCGACAGGTTTTAACTATGGCTACACCTTC. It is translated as CASSIATGFNYGYTF.

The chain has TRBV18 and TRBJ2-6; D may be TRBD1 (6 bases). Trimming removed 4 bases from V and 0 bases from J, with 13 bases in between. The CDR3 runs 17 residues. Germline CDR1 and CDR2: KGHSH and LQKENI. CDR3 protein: CASSLPTRGSGANVLTF. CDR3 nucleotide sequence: TGTGCCAGCTCACTACCGACCAGGGGCTCTGGGGCCAACGTCCTGACTTTC. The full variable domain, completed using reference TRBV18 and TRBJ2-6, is NAGVMQNPRHLVRRRGQEARLRCSPMKGHSHVYWYRQLPEEGLKFMVYLQKENIIDESGMPKERFSAEFPKEGPSILRIQQVVRGDSAAYFCASSLPTRGSGANVLTFGAGSRLTVL.

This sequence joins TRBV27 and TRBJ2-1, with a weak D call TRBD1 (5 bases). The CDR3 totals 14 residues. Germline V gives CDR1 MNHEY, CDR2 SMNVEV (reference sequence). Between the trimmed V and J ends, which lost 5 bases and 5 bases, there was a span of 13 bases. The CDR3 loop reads CASSAFDSNNEQFF. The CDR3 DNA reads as TGTGCCAGCAGTGCGTTTGACAGCAACAATGAGCAGTTCTTC.

The CDR3 sequence: CASSFRTGRGDQPQHF. In nucleotides, the CDR3 is TGTGCCAGTAGTTTTCGGACAGGGAGGGGCGATCAGCCCCAGCATTTT. This rearrangement joins TRBV19 to TRBJ1-5; TRBD1 agrees at 8 bases. The CDR3 is made up of 16 amino acids. Germline V gene sequence: CDR1 LNHDA, CDR2 SQIVND (reference sequence). V dropped 5 bases and J dropped 5; count of bases not matched to a gene: 11.

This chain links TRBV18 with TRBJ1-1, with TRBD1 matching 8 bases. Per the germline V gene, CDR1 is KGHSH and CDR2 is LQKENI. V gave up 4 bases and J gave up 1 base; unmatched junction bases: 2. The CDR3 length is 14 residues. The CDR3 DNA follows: TGTGCCAGCTCACGGGACAGGCAGAACACTGAAGCTTTCTTT. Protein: CASSRDRQNTEAFF.

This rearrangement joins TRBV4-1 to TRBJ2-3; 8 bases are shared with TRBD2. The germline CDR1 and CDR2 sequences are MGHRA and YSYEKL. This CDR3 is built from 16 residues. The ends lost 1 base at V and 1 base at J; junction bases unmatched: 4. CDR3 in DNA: TGCGCCAGCAGCCAAGCCACTAGCGGCGGCACAGATACGCAGTATTTT. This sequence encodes CASSQATSGGTDTQYF.

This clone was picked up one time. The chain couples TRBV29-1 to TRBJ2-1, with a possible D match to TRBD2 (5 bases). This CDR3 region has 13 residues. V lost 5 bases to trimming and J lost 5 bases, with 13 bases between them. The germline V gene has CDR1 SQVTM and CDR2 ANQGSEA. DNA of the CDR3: TGCAGCGTTTTCGCGGGCCTAAACAATGAGCAGTTCTTC. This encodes CSVFAGLNNEQFF.

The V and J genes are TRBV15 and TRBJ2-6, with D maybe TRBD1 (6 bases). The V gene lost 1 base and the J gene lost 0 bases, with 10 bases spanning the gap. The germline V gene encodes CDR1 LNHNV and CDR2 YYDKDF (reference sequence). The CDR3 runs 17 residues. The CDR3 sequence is CATSRGQVLSGANVLTF. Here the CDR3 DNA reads TGTGCCACCAGCAGAGGACAGGTCCTCTCTGGGGCCAACGTCCTGACTTTC.

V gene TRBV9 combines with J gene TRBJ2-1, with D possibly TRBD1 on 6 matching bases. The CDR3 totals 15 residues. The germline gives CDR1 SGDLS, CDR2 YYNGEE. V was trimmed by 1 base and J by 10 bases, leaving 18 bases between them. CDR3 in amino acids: CASSVSGDVRVEQFF. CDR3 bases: TGTGCCAGCAGCGTATCAGGGGACGTTCGAGTGGAGCAGTTCTTC.

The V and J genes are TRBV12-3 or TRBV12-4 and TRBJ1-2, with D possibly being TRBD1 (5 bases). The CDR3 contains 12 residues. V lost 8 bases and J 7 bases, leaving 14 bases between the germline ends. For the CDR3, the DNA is TGTGCCAGCCAGGGCCCTGATCTTGGCTACACCTTC. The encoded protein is CASQGPDLGYTF.

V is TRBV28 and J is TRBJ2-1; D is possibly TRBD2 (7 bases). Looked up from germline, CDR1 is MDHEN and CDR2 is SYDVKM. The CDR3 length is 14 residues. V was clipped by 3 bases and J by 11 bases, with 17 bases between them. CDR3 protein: CASSFGRPRGQQFF. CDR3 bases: TGTGCCAGCAGTTTCGGCAGGCCGCGGGGGCAGCAGTTCTTC.

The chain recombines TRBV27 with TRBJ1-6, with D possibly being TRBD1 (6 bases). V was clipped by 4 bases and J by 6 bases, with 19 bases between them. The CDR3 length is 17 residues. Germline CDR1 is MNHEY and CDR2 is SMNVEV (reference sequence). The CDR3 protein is CASSYTIRGGVNSPLHF. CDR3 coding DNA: TGTGCCAGCAGTTACACTATCAGAGGGGGGGTTAATTCACCCCTCCACTTT.

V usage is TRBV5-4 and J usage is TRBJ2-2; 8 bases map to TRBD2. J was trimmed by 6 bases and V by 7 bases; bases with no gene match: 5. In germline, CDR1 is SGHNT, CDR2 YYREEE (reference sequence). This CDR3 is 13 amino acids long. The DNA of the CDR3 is TGTGCCAGCCAGAACGGGGGGGCCGGGGAGCTGTTTTTT. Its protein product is CASQNGGAGELFF.